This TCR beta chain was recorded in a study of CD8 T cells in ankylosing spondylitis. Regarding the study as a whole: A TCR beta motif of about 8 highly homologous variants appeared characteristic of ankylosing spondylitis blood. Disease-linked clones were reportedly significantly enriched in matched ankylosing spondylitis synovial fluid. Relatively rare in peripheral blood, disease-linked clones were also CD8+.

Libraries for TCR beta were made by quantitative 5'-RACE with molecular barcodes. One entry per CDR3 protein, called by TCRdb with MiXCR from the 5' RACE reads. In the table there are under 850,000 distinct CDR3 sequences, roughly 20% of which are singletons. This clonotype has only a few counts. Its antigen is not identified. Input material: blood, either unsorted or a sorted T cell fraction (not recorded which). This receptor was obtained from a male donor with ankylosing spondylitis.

CDR3 region: CASSYSTASSYEQYF. Written as DNA, the CDR3 is TGTGCCAGCAGTTACTCGACCGCTAGCTCCTACGAGCAGTACTTC. This chain uses TRBV6-2 or TRBV6-3 with TRBJ2-7; no firm D call. V lost 0 bases to trimming and J lost 0 bases, with 9 bases between them. In germline, CDR1 is MNHEY, CDR2 SVGEGT. The CDR3 has 15 residues.